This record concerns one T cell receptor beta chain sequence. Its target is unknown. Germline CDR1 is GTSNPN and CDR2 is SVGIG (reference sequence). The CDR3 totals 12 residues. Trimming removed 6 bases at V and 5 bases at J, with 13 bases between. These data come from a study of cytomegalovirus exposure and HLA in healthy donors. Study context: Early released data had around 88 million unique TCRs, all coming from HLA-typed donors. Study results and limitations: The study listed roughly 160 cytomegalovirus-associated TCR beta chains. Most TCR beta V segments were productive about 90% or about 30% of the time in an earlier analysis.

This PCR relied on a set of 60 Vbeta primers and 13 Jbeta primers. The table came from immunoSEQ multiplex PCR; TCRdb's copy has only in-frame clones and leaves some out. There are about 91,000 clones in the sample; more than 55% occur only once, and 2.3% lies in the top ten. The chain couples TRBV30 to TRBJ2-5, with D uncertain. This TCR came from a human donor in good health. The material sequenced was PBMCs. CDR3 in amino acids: CACSNIRETQYF. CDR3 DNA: TGTGCCTGCAGTAATATCCGGGAGACCCAGTACTTC.